This TCR beta chain was recorded in a study of control samples from healthy donors and cancer patients. The method was immunoSEQ multiplex PCR; TCRdb's version includes in-frame clones alone and lacks a portion of them. The table shows 95,000 to 150,000 clones, with 87% occurring only once. V lost 3 bases, J lost 5 bases, and 11 bases stayed unmatched. CDR3 size: 16 residues. Germline loops: CDR1 KGHDR, CDR2 SFDVKD. V is TRBV24-1 and J is TRBJ2-5; 7 bases fit TRBD1. The sequence was obtained from a man in his late teens or twenties in good health. The sequenced sample consisted of blood. The CDR3 protein is CATSDSRQGVGETQYF. The DNA for the CDR3 is TGTGCCACCAGTGATAGCCGGCAGGGGGTCGGGGAGACCCAGTACTTC.